This TCR beta chain derives from a study of blood T cell repertoires in COVID-19. Study-wide background: Acute and convalescent COVID-19 specimens originated in the United States, Italy and Spain. Nucleic acid was either cDNA or gDNA, and it came from T cells, B-cell-depleted T cells, or PBMCs.

Between the trimmed V and J ends, which lost 1 base and 5 bases, there was a span of 14 bases. The CDR3 totals 16 residues. CDR1 and CDR2 from the germline V gene are LNHDA and SQIVND (reference sequence). Only one count was recorded for this clone. In the original analysis: Estimates of nucleated cell counts were drawn from the amplification of reference gene primers. Clones were sequenced by immunoSEQ multiplex PCR, and TCRdb holds only the in-frame ones, with some missing. From that table come the V and J calls and clone size; the DNA was used to work out D and trimming. The table lists approximately 220,000 clones, around 83% of them singletons.

The chain carries TRBV19 and TRBJ2-2; D possibly corresponds to TRBD1 (6 bases). This receptor was obtained from a woman between 50 and 59 years old with acute or convalescent COVID-19. The sequenced sample was peripheral blood. In DNA form, the CDR3 reads TGTGCCAGTAGTATAGGGGCAGGGGTTTATACCGGGGAGCTGTTTTTT. This gives the protein CASSIGAGVYTGELFF.